This T cell receptor (beta chain) was sequenced during a study of blood T cell repertoires in COVID-19. The CDR3 consists of 14 residues. Germline values: CDR1 SGDLS, CDR2 YYNGEE. The ends were cut back, 2 bases at V and 8 bases at J, with 16 bases in the middle. Profiling relied on immunoSEQ multiplex PCR, and the TCRdb table lists in-frame clones only, not all of them. The data show 390,000 or so clones, around 83% seen once. V is TRBV9 and J is TRBJ1-2, with D perhaps TRBD1 (5 bases). The sequence derives from a woman aged 50 to 60 who had recovered from COVID-19. Input material: PBMCs or T cells enriched from blood (not recorded which). CDR3 sequence reads: CASSVDPGLMGYTF. DNA of the CDR3: TGTGCCAGCAGCGTGGATCCGGGACTAATGGGCTACACCTTC.